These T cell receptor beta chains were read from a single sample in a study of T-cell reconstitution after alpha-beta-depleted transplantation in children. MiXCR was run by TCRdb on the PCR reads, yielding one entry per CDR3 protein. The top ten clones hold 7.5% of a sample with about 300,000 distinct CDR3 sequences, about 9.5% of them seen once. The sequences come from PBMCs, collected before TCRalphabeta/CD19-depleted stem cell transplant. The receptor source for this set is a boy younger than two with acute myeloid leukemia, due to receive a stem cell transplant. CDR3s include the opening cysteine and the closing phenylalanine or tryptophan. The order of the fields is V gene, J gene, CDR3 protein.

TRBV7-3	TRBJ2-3	CASSFSGTEADTQYF
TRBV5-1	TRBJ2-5	CASRQQGVGQETQYF
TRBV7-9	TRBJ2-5	CASSLWRGLQETQYF
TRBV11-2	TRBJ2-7	CASSLIGEQYF
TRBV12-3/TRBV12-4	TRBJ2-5	CASSPGPVETQYF
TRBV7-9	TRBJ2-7	CAISLRDSHYEQYF
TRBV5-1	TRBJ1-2	CASSWTGRGYTF
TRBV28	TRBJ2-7	CASSVQFTHSDF
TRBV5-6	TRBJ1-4	CASSSTGYNEKLFF
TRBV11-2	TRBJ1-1	CASSLGDRGGTEAFF
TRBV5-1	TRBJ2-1	CASGKSGANNEQFF
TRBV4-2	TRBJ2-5	CASSFLAGNQETQYF
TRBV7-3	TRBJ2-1	CASSLIRPGLAGGPGSFYYNEQFF
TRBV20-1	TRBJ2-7	CSAGSQGRAYEQYF
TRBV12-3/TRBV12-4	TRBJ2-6	CASRLQGSGANVLTF
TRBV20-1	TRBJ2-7	CSASTSGRGNEQYF
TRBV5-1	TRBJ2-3	CASTGGGSSSTDTQYF
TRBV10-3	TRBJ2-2	CAIKGLAGDTGELFF
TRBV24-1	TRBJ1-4	CATSDSGDEKLFF
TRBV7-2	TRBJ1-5	CASSLGTALNQPQHF
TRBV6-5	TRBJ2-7	CASSLTNGGKQYF
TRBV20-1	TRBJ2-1	CSARTSATSYNEQFF
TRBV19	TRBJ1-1	CASRMDRDTEAFF
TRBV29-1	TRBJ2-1	CSAAGGLGNEQFF
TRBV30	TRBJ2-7	CAWQISVRYEQYF
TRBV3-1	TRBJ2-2	CASSQDRVGDTGELFF
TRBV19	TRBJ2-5	CASSIDPDGETQYF
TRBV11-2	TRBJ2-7	CASKSRTGTGAPYEQYF
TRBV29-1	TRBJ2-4	CSVEETGVNIQYF